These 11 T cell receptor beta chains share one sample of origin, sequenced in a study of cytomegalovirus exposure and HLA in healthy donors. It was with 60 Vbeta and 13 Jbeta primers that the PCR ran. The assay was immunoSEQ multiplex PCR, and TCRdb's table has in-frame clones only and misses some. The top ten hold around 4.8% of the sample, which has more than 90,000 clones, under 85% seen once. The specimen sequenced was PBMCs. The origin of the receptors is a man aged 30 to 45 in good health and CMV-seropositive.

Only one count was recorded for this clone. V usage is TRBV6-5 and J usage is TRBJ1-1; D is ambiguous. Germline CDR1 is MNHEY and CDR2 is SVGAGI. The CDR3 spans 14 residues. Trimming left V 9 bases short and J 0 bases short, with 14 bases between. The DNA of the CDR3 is TGTGCCAGTAATTTCGGAGGCATGAACACTGAAGCTTTCTTT. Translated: CASNFGGMNTEAFF.

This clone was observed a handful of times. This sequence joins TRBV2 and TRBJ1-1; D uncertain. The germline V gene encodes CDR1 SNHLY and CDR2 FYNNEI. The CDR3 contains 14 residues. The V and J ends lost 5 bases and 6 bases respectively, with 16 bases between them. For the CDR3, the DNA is TGTGCCAGCAGTAAAGTACCGCTCGGGGCTGAAGCTTTCTTT. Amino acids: CASSKVPLGAEAFF. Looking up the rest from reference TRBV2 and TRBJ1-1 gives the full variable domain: EPEVTQTPSHQVTQMGQEVILRCVPISNHLYFYWYRQILGQKVEFLVSFYNNEISEKSEIFDDQFSVERPDGSNFTLKIRSTKLEDSAMYFCASSKVPLGAEAFFGQGTRLTVV.

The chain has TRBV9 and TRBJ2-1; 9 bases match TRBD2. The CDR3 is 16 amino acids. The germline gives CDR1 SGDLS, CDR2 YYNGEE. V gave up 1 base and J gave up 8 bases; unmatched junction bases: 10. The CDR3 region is CASSVLRTSVAHEQFF. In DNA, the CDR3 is TGTGCCAGCAGCGTACTCCGGACTAGCGTGGCCCATGAGCAGTTCTTC. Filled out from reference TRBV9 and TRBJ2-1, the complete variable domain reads DSGVTQTPKHLITATGQRVTLRCSPRSGDLSVYWYQQSLDQGLQFLIQYYNGEERAKGNILERFSAQQFPDLHSELNLSSLELGDSALYFCASSVLRTSVAHEQFFGPGTRLTVL.

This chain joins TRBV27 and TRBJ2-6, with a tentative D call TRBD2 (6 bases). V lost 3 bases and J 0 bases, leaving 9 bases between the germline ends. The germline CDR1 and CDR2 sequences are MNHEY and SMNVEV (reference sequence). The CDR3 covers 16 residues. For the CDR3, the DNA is TGTGCCAGCAGTTTTCACGGGAGCTCTGGGGCCAACGTCCTGACTTTC. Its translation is CASSFHGSSGANVLTF. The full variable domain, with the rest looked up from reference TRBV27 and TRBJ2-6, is EAQVTQNPRYLITVTGKKLTVTCSQNMNHEYMSWYRQDPGLGLRQIYYSMNVEVTDKGDVPEGYKVSRKEKRNFPLILESPSPNQTSLYFCASSFHGSSGANVLTFGAGSRLTVL.

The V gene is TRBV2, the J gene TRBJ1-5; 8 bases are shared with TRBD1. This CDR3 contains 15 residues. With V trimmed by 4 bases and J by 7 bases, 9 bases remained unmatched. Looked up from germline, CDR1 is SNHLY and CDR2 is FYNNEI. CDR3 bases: TGTGCCAGCAGTGGACTATCAGGGGGCCGCCAGCCCCAGCATTTT. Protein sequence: CASSGLSGGRQPQHF.

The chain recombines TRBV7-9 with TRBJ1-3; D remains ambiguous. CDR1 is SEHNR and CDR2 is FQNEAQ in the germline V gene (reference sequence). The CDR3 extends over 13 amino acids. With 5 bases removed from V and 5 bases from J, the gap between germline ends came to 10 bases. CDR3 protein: CASSHGLRNTIYF. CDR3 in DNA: TGTGCCAGCAGCCACGGACTGAGAAACACCATATATTTT.

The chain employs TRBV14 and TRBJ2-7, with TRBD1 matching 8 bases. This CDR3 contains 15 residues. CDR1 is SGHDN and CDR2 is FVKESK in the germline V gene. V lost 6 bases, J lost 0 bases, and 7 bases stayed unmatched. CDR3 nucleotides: TGTGCCAGCAGGGAAACCGGGACAGGCTCCTACGAGCAGTACTTC. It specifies CASRETGTGSYEQYF.

CDR3 nucleotides: TGTGCCAGCAGTTTCGAAGGGACAGTGGGTACGCAGTATTTT. Its translation: CASSFEGTVGTQYF. The chain combines TRBV27 with TRBJ2-3; 7 positions agree with TRBD1. This CDR3 region has 14 residues. The V and J ends lost 3 bases and 8 bases, in that order; junction bases with no gene match: 8. Germline V lookup: CDR1 MNHEY, CDR2 SMNVEV (reference sequence).

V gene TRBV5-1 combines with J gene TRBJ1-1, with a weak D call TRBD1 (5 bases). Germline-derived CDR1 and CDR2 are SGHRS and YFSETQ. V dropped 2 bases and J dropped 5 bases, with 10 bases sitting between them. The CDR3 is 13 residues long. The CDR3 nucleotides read TGCGCCAGCAGCTTCTTGGGGGGAACTGAAGCTTTCTTT. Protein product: CASSFLGGTEAFF. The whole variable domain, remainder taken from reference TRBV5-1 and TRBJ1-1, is KAGVTQTPRYLIKTRGQQVTLSCSPISGHRSVSWYQQTPGQGLQFLFEYFSETQRNKGNFPGRFSGRQFSNSRSEMNVSTLELGDSALYLCASSFLGGTEAFFGQGTRLTVV.

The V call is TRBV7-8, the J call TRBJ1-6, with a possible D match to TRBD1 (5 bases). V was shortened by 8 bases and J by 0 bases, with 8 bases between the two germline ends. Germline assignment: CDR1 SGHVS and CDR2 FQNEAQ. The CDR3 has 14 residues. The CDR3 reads CASRGTSYNSPLHF. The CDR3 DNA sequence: TGTGCCAGCCGGGGGACCTCCTATAATTCACCCCTCCACTTT.

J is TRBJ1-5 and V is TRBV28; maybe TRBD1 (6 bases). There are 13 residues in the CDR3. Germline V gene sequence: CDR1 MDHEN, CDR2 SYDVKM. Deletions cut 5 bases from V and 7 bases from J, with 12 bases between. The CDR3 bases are TGTGCCAGCAGTCCACAGGGAGGGCAGCCCCAGCATTTT. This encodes CASSPQGGQPQHF.